This TCR beta chain was captured in a study of cytomegalovirus exposure and HLA in healthy donors (dated by TCRdb to 2017 to 2019). Describing the broader study: The 500 to 700 repertoires of the first cohort and the roughly 110 validation repertoires were produced on the same platform, according to a later analysis. The aim of the study was to test whether cataloging public T cell receptors could identify signatures of past pathogen exposure. Besides the first cohort of more than 650 subjects, a separate validation cohort made up of about 120 different subjects was used. High-throughput TCR immunosequencing, statistical association of individual TCRs with disease status, and machine learning were combined to predict cytomegalovirus infection status.

Concerning this clone itself: What antigen it recognizes has not been identified. Base qualities are not at hand, and no much larger clone is one base apart.

Preparation of the library involved the immunoSEQ multiplex PCR assay. The source study handled its data this way. A statistical classification framework was built for diagnosing cytomegalovirus status from the catalog of TCR beta chain sequences. Entries here come from immuneACCESS through TCRdb and include only in-frame sequences with V and J called. Some clones fail to appear in such tables; in the studies checked, an unresolved V gene covers under half of the shortfall, and the cause of the remainder is unknown. For V, J and clone size, that table is used; D and trimming come from the DNA. This sample comprises fewer than 200,000 clones, around nine tenths of them detected only once. Of the sample, approximately 7.7% falls within the top ten clones. Separate from the approximately 700-subject first cohort, the validation cohort of roughly 130 subjects was the group to which the donors belonged.

What the research found in general, with its limitations: The study listed 150 to 200 TCR beta chains as associated with cytomegalovirus. The authors suggested that the approach could potentially be extended to other disease states and immunological phenotypes. In vitro tests confirmed that a few of the cytomegalovirus-associated TCR beta chains recognize cytomegalovirus antigens. In both the original and validation cohorts, the classifier was reported to diagnose cytomegalovirus status with high specificity and sensitivity. Most TCR sequences were seen in very few donors, while some public TCRs were found in many individuals. All 120 or so repertoires were used to score co-occurrence in the validation cohort in a later analysis, because that analysis had no HLA typing for the cohort. In a later analysis, TCRs clustered in the first cohort were found to also tend to co-occur in the 130 or so validation repertoires, with 85% to 95% of cluster scores above 0.

Sequencing used PBMCs. The TCR originated in a man under 40 in good health and CMV-seropositive.

The DNA sequence follows: TGTGCCAGCAGAATCCCATCGGGCGGGAGCAATCAGCCCCAGCATTTT. Translated, it gives CASRIPSGGSNQPQHF. The rearrangement joined TRBV28 to TRBJ1-5; no D gene call is confident. For CDR1 and CDR2, the germline V gene lists MDHEN and SYDVKM. V is reduced by 6 bases and J by 1 base, leaving a spacing of 16 bases between them. The CDR3 has 16 amino acids, counting the end cysteine and phenylalanine. The retained sequence is limited to the CDR3, 48 bases, with the frame set at the first base.